The TCR beta chain described here comes from a study of blood T cell repertoires in COVID-19. TCRdb keeps only in-frame clones here, not all; method: immunoSEQ multiplex PCR. Of around 130,000 clones in the sample, about four fifths were seen once. Trimming cost V 6 bases and J 8 bases, with 20 bases left between them. Germline V gene data show CDR1 as MRHNA and CDR2 as SNTAGT. The CDR3 loop spans 15 amino acids. The chain joins TRBV6-4 to TRBJ2-1; D might be TRBD1 (5 bases). Sequences were obtained from peripheral blood. This TCR was recovered from a woman aged 45 to 65 with acute or convalescent COVID-19. CDR3: CASSRETGVGYEQFF. The CDR3 DNA follows: TGTGCCAGCAGCAGAGAAACAGGAGTGGGATATGAGCAGTTCTTC.